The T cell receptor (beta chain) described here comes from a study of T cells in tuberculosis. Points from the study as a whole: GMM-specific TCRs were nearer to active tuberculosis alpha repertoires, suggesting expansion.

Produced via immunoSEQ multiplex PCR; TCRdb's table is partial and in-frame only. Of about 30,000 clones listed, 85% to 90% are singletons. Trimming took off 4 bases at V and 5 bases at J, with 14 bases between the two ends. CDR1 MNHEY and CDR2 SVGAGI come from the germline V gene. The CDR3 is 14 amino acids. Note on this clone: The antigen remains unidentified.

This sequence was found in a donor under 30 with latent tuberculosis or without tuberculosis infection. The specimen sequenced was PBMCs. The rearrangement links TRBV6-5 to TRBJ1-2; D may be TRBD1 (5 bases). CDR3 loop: CASSWDQGGYGYTF. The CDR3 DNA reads TGTGCCAGCAGTTGGGATCAGGGAGGATATGGCTACACCTTC.